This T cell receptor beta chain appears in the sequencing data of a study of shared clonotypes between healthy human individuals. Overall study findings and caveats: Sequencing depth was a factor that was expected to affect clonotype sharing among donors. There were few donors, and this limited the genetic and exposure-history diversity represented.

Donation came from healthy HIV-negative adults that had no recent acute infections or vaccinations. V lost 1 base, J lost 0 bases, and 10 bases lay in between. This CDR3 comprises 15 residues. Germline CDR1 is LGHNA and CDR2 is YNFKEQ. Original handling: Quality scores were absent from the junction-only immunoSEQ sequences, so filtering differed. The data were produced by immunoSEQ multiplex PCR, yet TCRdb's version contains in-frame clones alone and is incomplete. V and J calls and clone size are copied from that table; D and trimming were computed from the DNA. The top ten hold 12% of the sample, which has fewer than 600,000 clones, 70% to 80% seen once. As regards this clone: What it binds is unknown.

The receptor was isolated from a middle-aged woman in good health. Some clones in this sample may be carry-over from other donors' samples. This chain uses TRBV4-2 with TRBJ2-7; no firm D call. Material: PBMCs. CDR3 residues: CASSQVSRGSYEQYF. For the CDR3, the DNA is TGTGCCAGCAGCCAAGTCAGTCGCGGCTCCTACGAGCAGTACTTC.